A selection of T cell receptor beta chains follows, all from one sample in a study of control samples from healthy donors and cancer patients. TCRdb's copy holds only in-frame clones and misses some; the assay was immunoSEQ multiplex PCR. The sample shows approximately 100,000 clones, roughly 86% of them seen only once. The material sequenced was blood. Receptors were obtained from a man aged 25 to 45 in good health. Both conserved end residues are part of each CDR3. The D gene is left open where the match is weak. Clone size is shown for a subset of rows, as once, few, many or a class of expanded clone.

cdr3_aa,cdr3_nt,clone_size,j_call,d_call,v_call
CASSSGGRGRDEQFF,TGTGCCAGCTCTTCCGGGGGCAGGGGCCGGGATGAGCAGTTCTTC,-,TRBJ2-1,-,TRBV18
CASGFGTGELFF,TGTGCTAGTGGTTTCGGCACCGGGGAGCTGTTTTTT,-,TRBJ2-2,-,TRBV12-5
CSVPGTGIPGELFF,TGCAGCGTTCCCGGGACAGGGATCCCCGGGGAGCTGTTTTTT,-,TRBJ2-2,TRBD1,TRBV29-1
CAISEQFNSPLHF,TGTGCCATCAGTGAACAGTTTAATTCACCCCTCCACTTT,-,TRBJ1-6,-,TRBV10-3
CASSLGLAGGQETQYF,TGTGCCAGCAGCTTGGGCCTAGCGGGGGGCCAAGAGACCCAGTACTTC,once,TRBJ2-5,TRBD2,TRBV5-4
CASSHKDSDYGYTF,TGCGCCAGCAGTCATAAGGACAGCGATTATGGCTACACCTTC,-,TRBJ1-2,-,TRBV4-1
CASSPRGGRNGEQFF,TGTGCCAGCAGCCCTAGAGGGGGACGGAACGGTGAGCAGTTCTTC,-,TRBJ2-1,-,TRBV7-7
CASSLRAGNTEAFF,TGTGCCAGCAGTTTAAGGGCAGGCAACACTGAAGCTTTCTTT,-,TRBJ1-1,-,TRBV27
CASSPRESQPQHF,TGCGCCAGCAGCCCAAGAGAAAGTCAGCCCCAGCATTTT,-,TRBJ1-5,-,TRBV4-1
CASSDFHGYTF,TGTGCCAGCAGTGACTTCCATGGCTACACCTTC,-,TRBJ1-2,-,TRBV2
CTLLGGSTDTQYF,TGCACCCTGTTAGGCGGTAGCACAGATACGCAGTATTTT,-,TRBJ2-3,-,TRBV1
CASGTLTGGGETQYF,TGTGCCAGCGGCACCCTCACAGGGGGTGGGGAGACCCAGTACTTC,once,TRBJ2-5,TRBD1,TRBV6-5
CAWSGGRGGQETQYF,TGTGCCTGGAGTGGCGGGCGGGGAGGGCAAGAGACCCAGTACTTC,-,TRBJ2-5,TRBD2,TRBV30
CASSQEVSQAFIYNEQFF,TGTGCCAGCAGCCAAGAGGTGTCCCAGGCGTTTATCTACAATGAGCAGTTCTTC,-,TRBJ2-1,-,TRBV3-1/TRBV3-2
CAWSPRWGRGTGELFF,TGTGCCTGGAGTCCCCGCTGGGGCCGGGGCACCGGGGAGCTGTTTTTT,-,TRBJ2-2,-,TRBV30
CARPGRGNYGYTF,TGTGCCCGCCCGGGTCGAGGGAACTATGGCTACACCTTC,-,TRBJ1-2,-,TRBV9
CASSDIMAYGYTF,TGTGCCAGCAGTGACATAATGGCCTATGGCTACACCTTC,-,TRBJ1-2,-,TRBV6-1
CASSYRGNTEAFF,TGTGCCAGCAGTTATAGGGGAAACACTGAAGCTTTCTTT,few,TRBJ1-1,-,TRBV6-5
CASSKKRDITPMNTEAFF,TGTGCCAGCAGCAAGAAAAGGGACATCACACCCATGAACACTGAAGCTTTCTTT,-,TRBJ1-1,-,TRBV21-1
CASSERQYNEQFF,TGTGCCAGCAGTGAGAGGCAGTACAATGAGCAGTTCTTC,-,TRBJ2-1,-,TRBV2
CASSLGTGETQYF,TGTGCCAGCAGCTTAGGGACAGGAGAGACCCAGTACTTC,-,TRBJ2-5,TRBD1,TRBV7-2
CASSLEAGLGSEAFF,TGTGCCAGCAGCTTAGAGGCAGGTCTAGGGTCTGAAGCTTTCTTT,-,TRBJ1-1,-,TRBV7-6
CAWSVLITGHEQYF,TGTGCCTGGAGTGTACTAATTACAGGCCACGAGCAGTACTTC,-,TRBJ2-7,-,TRBV30
CASSLNLAGLEAFF,TGTGCCAGCAGCTTAAATCTGGCCGGGCTAGAAGCTTTCTTT,-,TRBJ1-1,-,TRBV5-5
CASSDPGQGVAEAFF,TGTGCCAGCAGTGACCCTGGACAGGGGGTGGCTGAAGCTTTCTTT,-,TRBJ1-1,TRBD1,TRBV6-4
CASSLAGTGPKGIYF,TGTGCCAGCAGCTTAGCCGGGACAGGGCCCAAAGGCATATATTTT,-,TRBJ1-3,TRBD1,TRBV5-4
CASSRADGITEAFF,TGTGCCAGCAGCCGAGCCGACGGAATCACTGAAGCTTTCTTT,-,TRBJ1-1,-,TRBV9
CASSSGLFETQYF,TGCGCCAGCAGCTCGGGACTGTTCGAGACCCAGTACTTC,-,TRBJ2-5,-,TRBV5-1
CASRQRDSRTSSVVQFF,TGTGCCAGCAGACAGCGGGACTCCAGGACTAGCTCAGTCGTGCAGTTCTTC,-,TRBJ2-1,TRBD2,TRBV6-8
CASSLGRSSAYEQYF,TGTGCCAGCAGCTTAGGTCGTAGTAGCGCCTACGAGCAGTACTTC,-,TRBJ2-7,-,TRBV11-2
CASSESYNSPLHF,TGTGCCAGCTCTGAATCCTATAATTCACCCCTCCACTTT,-,TRBJ1-6,-,TRBV18
CASSFRENRNNSPLHF,TGCGCCAGCAGCTTCCGGGAGAATAGGAATAATTCACCCCTCCACTTT,-,TRBJ1-6,-,TRBV5-1
CASSDTQNTIYF,TGTGCCAGCAGTGACACCCAAAACACCATATATTTT,-,TRBJ1-3,-,TRBV6-1
CASSQDIGAAFF,TGTGCCAGCAGCCAAGATATCGGCGCTGCTTTCTTT,-,TRBJ1-1,-,TRBV14
CASSIRREREQFF,TGTGCCAGTAGTATACGGCGCGAAAGGGAGCAGTTCTTC,-,TRBJ2-1,-,TRBV19
CASSPGTALYGYTF,TGTGCCAGCAGCCCCGGGACAGCTCTTTATGGCTACACCTTC,-,TRBJ1-2,TRBD1,TRBV6-2/TRBV6-3
CASSPEPSAEKLFF,TGCGCCAGCAGCCCGGAGCCCTCGGCTGAAAAACTGTTTTTT,-,TRBJ1-4,-,TRBV5-1
CASSVETLVEPYRDEQFF,TGTGCCAGCAGCGTAGAAACTCTCGTGGAGCCTTATCGCGATGAGCAGTTCTTC,once,TRBJ2-1,-,TRBV9
CASSQQGSTNSPLHF,TGTGCCAGCAGCCAACAGGGGAGTACTAATTCACCCCTCCACTTT,-,TRBJ1-6,TRBD1,TRBV5-8
CASSLSGTGHLYGYTF,TGTGCCAGCAGCTTGTCCGGGACAGGGCATCTCTATGGCTACACCTTC,-,TRBJ1-2,TRBD1,TRBV5-4
CSVDSQWGETQYF,TGCAGCGTTGATAGCCAGTGGGGTGAGACCCAGTACTTC,-,TRBJ2-5,-,TRBV29-1
CASSLASKNIQYF,TGTGCCAGCAGCTTAGCCAGTAAAAACATTCAGTACTTC,-,TRBJ2-4,-,TRBV5-5
CASSFQLSTDTQYF,TGTGCCAGCAGTTTTCAGCTTAGCACAGATACGCAGTATTTT,-,TRBJ2-3,-,TRBV27
CAWATRGQGGNTIYF,TGTGCCTGGGCAACCAGGGGGCAAGGTGGAAACACCATATATTTT,-,TRBJ1-3,TRBD1,TRBV30
CASSATRRMSYNEQFF,TGCGCCAGCAGCGCAACACGTCGTATGTCCTACAATGAGCAGTTCTTC,-,TRBJ2-1,-,TRBV10-2
CASSDRTVRQPQHF,TGTGCCAGCAGTGACAGGACCGTGAGACAGCCCCAGCATTTT,few,TRBJ1-5,-,TRBV2
CASSPLGLAGGTGELFF,TGCGCCAGCAGCCCCCTTGGACTAGCGGGAGGTACCGGGGAGCTGTTTTTT,-,TRBJ2-2,TRBD2,TRBV5-1
CASSTDRGPGELFF,TGTGCCAGCAGCACCGACAGGGGACCCGGGGAGCTGTTTTTT,few,TRBJ2-2,TRBD1,TRBV7-8
CASSPDRGRGQETQYF,TGCGCCAGCAGTCCCGACAGGGGGCGAGGGCAAGAGACCCAGTACTTC,-,TRBJ2-5,TRBD1,TRBV23-1
CASSLGQPSGNTIYF,TGTGCCAGCAGTTTAGGGCAGCCCTCTGGAAACACCATATATTTT,-,TRBJ1-3,-,TRBV28
CASSGTGVRNEQFF,TGTGCCAGCTCCGGGACAGGGGTGAGAAATGAGCAGTTCTTC,-,TRBJ2-1,TRBD1,TRBV18
CASSRRAEDNEKLFF,TGTGCCAGCAGCCGACGGGCGGAAGACAATGAAAAACTGTTTTTT,-,TRBJ1-4,-,TRBV9
CASSDSGGAYNEQFF,TGTGCCAGCAGTGATAGCGGGGGGGCCTACAATGAGCAGTTCTTC,-,TRBJ2-1,TRBD2,TRBV6-4
CAISSGQLNTEAFF,TGTGCCATCAGTTCGGGACAGCTGAACACTGAAGCTTTCTTT,-,TRBJ1-1,TRBD1,TRBV10-3
CASRQGGLNTEAFF,TGTGCCAGCAGACAAGGAGGCTTGAACACTGAAGCTTTCTTT,-,TRBJ1-1,-,TRBV25-1
CASSLIPGQGPSTDTQYF,TGTGCCAGCAGTCTAATTCCGGGACAGGGGCCCTCCACAGATACGCAGTATTTT,-,TRBJ2-3,-,TRBV21-1
CASSMDRASEQYF,TGTGCCAGCAGCATGGACAGGGCAAGCGAGCAGTACTTC,once,TRBJ2-7,TRBD1,TRBV7-2
CASSWDSRNTEAFF,TGCGCCAGCAGCTGGGACAGCCGGAACACTGAAGCTTTCTTT,-,TRBJ1-1,TRBD1,TRBV5-1
CASSLWGEVYGYTF,TGTGCCAGCAGCTTGTGGGGAGAGGTCTATGGCTACACCTTC,-,TRBJ1-2,-,TRBV5-4
CASSSRQTEAFF,TGTGCCAGCAGTAGCCGACAGACCGAAGCTTTCTTT,-,TRBJ1-1,-,TRBV12-3/TRBV12-4